This passage covers 8 T cell receptor beta chains from one sample sequenced in a study of shared T cell receptors in the human thymus. The repertoire was sequenced with immunoSEQ multiplex PCR; TCRdb's copy has only in-frame clones and lacks some. The sample contains 550,000 to 800,000 clones, 70% to 90% of which appear only once. This same sample was also taken into another study, of human thymus T cells.

The specimen sequenced was thymocytes. The receptor source for this set is a girl under three years old with a congenital heart defect.

The chain is built from TRBV6-6 and TRBJ1-3, with a weak D call TRBD1 (6 bases). The CDR3 is made up of 16 amino acids. The V end was cut by 7 bases, the J end by 4 bases, with 20 bases between. Germline lookup yields CDR1 MNHNY and CDR2 SVGAGI (reference sequence). This chain's CDR3 is CASNNQSGHLGNTIYF. Written as DNA, the CDR3 is TGTGCCAGCAATAACCAGTCGGGACATCTAGGAAACACCATATATTTT.

The genes are TRBV5-1 and TRBJ2-1; a weak D match, TRBD1 (8 bases). Germline assignment: CDR1 SGHRS and CDR2 YFSETQ. V was clipped by 6 bases and J by 5 bases, with 18 bases between them. The CDR3 contains 15 residues. CDR3 protein: CASKMDREGHNEQFF. In DNA form, the CDR3 reads TGCGCCAGCAAGATGGACAGGGAGGGACACAATGAGCAGTTCTTC.

The chain combines TRBV7-9 with TRBJ1-1; D is ambiguous. V was trimmed by 1 base and J by 3 bases, leaving 21 bases between them. Germline V gene sequence: CDR1 SEHNR, CDR2 FQNEAQ (reference sequence). The CDR3 spans 18 residues. CDR3 amino acids: CASSLEFAGIRVYTEAFF. CDR3 bases: TGTGCCAGCAGCTTAGAGTTTGCCGGGATCCGGGTATACACTGAAGCTTTCTTT.

V usage is TRBV4-1 and J usage is TRBJ2-6, with 8 positions matching TRBD1. Looked up from germline, CDR1 is MGHRA and CDR2 is YSYEKL. This CDR3 is built from 18 residues. V was pared by 4 bases and J by 0 bases, with 8 bases of the junction left unmatched. The DNA of the CDR3 is TGCGCCAGCAGCCTTGGACAGGGTCCTCACTCTGGGGCCAACGTCCTGACTTTC. Translated: CASSLGQGPHSGANVLTF.

This clone appeared a few times. This chain links TRBV4-1 with TRBJ1-5; weak D call: TRBD1 (6 bases). Germline CDR1 MGHRA, CDR2 YSYEKL. There are 15 residues in the CDR3. V lost 1 base to trimming and J lost 4 bases, with 11 bases between them. The CDR3 coding sequence is TGCGCCAGCAGCCAAGTGTGGCAGGGGAATCAGCCCCAGCATTTT. Amino acid sequence: CASSQVWQGNQPQHF.

The genes are TRBV7-4 and TRBJ1-1, with a possible D match to TRBD1 (5 bases). The CDR3 loop spans 14 amino acids. The germline V gene encodes CDR1 SGHVT and CDR2 SQSDAQ. V was shortened by 4 bases and J by 11 bases, with 20 bases between the two germline ends. CDR3 residues: CASSSEQVLSRAFF. The CDR3 DNA is TGTGCCAGCAGCTCGGAACAGGTCCTCTCACGGGCTTTCTTT.

The table lists this clone with a count of one. The rearrangement joins TRBV7-8 to TRBJ1-6; a possible D gene is TRBD1 (5 bases). The germline gives CDR1 SGHVS, CDR2 FQNEAQ. With 1 base removed from V and 13 bases from J, the gap between germline ends came to 23 bases. The CDR3 contains 17 residues. The CDR3: CASSLDHDRGRVRPLHF. In nucleotides, the CDR3 is TGTGCCAGCAGCTTAGATCACGACAGAGGTAGAGTTCGGCCCCTCCACTTT.

The V and J genes are TRBV5-8 and TRBJ1-1, with a tentative D call TRBD1 (6 bases). Germline V gives CDR1 SGHTS, CDR2 YDEGEE. The CDR3 is made up of 16 amino acids. V lost 4 bases, J lost 0 bases, and 16 bases lay in between. The CDR3 DNA reads as TGTGCCAGCAGCCATAAACGTAACAGGGTGAACACTGAAGCTTTCTTT. The encoded protein is CASSHKRNRVNTEAFF.